This T cell receptor beta chain was observed in a study of regulatory T cells in long-lasting Graves disease. This clonotype was counted ten times or more. Described time point: newly diagnosed GD, antithyroid drugs for less than 3 months. Preparation of the TCR library used RNA extracted from PBMCs. CDR3-region Arm-PCR and iRepertoire HTBI primers produced the TCR beta libraries. TCRdb fed the multiplex PCR reads into MiXCR, producing one record per CDR3 protein. This sample has 600,000 to 650,000 distinct CDR3 sequences, with roughly 15% found just once. Germline assignment: CDR1 MDHEN and CDR2 SYDVKM. The CDR3 has 15 residues. J gave up 7 bases and V 3 bases, and 5 bases lay outside the gene matches. This sample also belongs to another study, concerning T cells in Graves' hyperthyroidism and ophthalmopathy. That study adds: Ophthalmopathy cases were set apart from stable hyperthyroidism by a 13 V-J model.

The receptor comes from a woman in her twenties or thirties with Graves disease. The chain employs TRBV28 and TRBJ1-6; 8 bases are shared with TRBD1. The sequencing here drew on peripheral blood mononuclear cells (PBMCs), taken at new diagnosis, from a patient treated with antithyroid drugs. The CDR3 region has the DNA TGTGCCAGCAGTTTCCGGGACAGGTTCAATTCACCCCTCCACTTT. Amino acid sequence: CASSFRDRFNSPLHF.